This paragraph covers one T cell receptor beta chain sequence. What it recognizes is unknown. As every portion of the isolated RNA was reverse transcribed, the sequencing read expressed TCRB transcripts. TCRdb's table, derived via immunoSEQ multiplex PCR, lists solely in-frame clones and lacks some. The sample has about 160,000 clones; approximately 9% are singletons. This specimen belongs to a study of beta chain features in type 1 diabetes. About the research overall: The patients were much like the healthy donors in age, gender and cell yields.

Whole-study findings and limits: Shortening of TCRB CDR3s, moderate but significant, appeared in all four CD4+ subsets of Type 1 diabetes patients.

The CDR3 consists of 13 residues. V lost 5 bases and J 13 bases, leaving 20 bases between the germline ends. Germline lookup yields CDR1 SGHTA and CDR2 FQGNSA. CD4+ naive, central memory, regulatory and stem cell-like memory cells were sorted via CD45RO/CCR7/CD25/CD127/CD95/CD27. This TCR came from a woman younger than 30 with type 1 diabetes. The chain carries TRBV7-2 and TRBJ2-5, with no clear D. Sequencing used central memory CD4+ T cells from blood. CDR3 loop: CASSTRTQEISYF. The CDR3 nucleotides read TGTGCCAGCAGCACACGTACCCAGGAAATTTCGTACTTC. Supplemented by reference TRBV7-2 and TRBJ2-5, the full variable domain reads GAGVSQSPSNKVTEKGKDVELRCDPISGHTALYWYRQSLGQGLEFLIYFQGNSAPDKSGLPSDRFSAERTGGSVSTLTIQRTQQEDSAVYLCASSTRTQEISYFGPGTRLLVL.